The 18 T cell receptor beta chains below all came from one sample that was sequenced in a study of T cells in localized non-small cell lung cancer. Here immunoSEQ multiplex PCR was the method, and the copy in TCRdb shows in-frame clones only, minus some. The repertoire holds 40,000 to 60,000 clones, around 84% seen once, with approximately 15% in the top ten. Sample: PBMCs, taken before any cancer treatment. The receptors were sampled from a female donor with stage II lung adenocarcinoma.

The chain employs TRBV11-2 and TRBJ2-7, with no clear D. This CDR3 has 15 residues. In germline, CDR1 is SGHAT, CDR2 FQNNGV. V was cut by 1 base and J by 6 bases, with 16 bases left in between. CDR3 DNA sequence: TGTGCCAGCAGCTTAGCGACTCCCGTCGCGGCCGAGCAGTACTTC. As protein: CASSLATPVAAEQYF.

J is TRBJ1-1 and V is TRBV9; D not resolved. This CDR3 contains 15 residues. Germline V gene lookup returns CDR1 SGDLS and CDR2 YYNGEE. The V end was cut by 0 bases, the J end by 0 bases, with 9 bases between. Here the CDR3 DNA reads TGTGCCAGCAGCGTAGAGGTCGGTTTGAACACTGAAGCTTTCTTT. Translation: CASSVEVGLNTEAFF.

The V and J genes are TRBV4-1 and TRBJ2-3; the match to TRBD1 covers 7 bases. The CDR3 consists of 15 residues. V gave up 1 base and J gave up 4 bases; unmatched junction bases: 5. CDR1 is MGHRA and CDR2 is YSYEKL in the germline V gene. The CDR3 protein is CASSQVGQGADTQYF. The DNA for the CDR3 is TGCGCCAGCAGCCAAGTAGGGCAGGGGGCAGATACGCAGTATTTT.

About this clone: This sample also contains other DNA sequences that code for the same CDR3. The chain links TRBV5-1 to TRBJ2-1; 13 nucleotides line up with TRBD2. Per germline, CDR1 SGHRS and CDR2 YFSETQ. The J segment lost 8 bases and the V segment lost 2 bases, leaving 4 bases of the junction unmatched. The CDR3 runs to 15 residues. The CDR3 sequence: CASSFGLAGVDEQFF. The CDR3 DNA reads as TGCGCCAGCAGCTTCGGACTAGCGGGGGTGGATGAGCAGTTCTTC.

This rearrangement joins TRBV5-4 to TRBJ2-7, with 7 bases lining up with TRBD2. Per the germline V gene, CDR1 is SGHNT and CDR2 is YYREEE (reference sequence). Germline trimming cut 4 bases from V and 5 bases from J; bases unmatched to any gene: 12. The CDR3 sequence is 15 residues long. CDR3: CASSLWLQTSNEQYF. The DNA of the CDR3 is TGTGCCAGCAGCCTCTGGCTTCAGACTAGCAACGAGCAGTACTTC.

The chain links TRBV7-3 to TRBJ1-1; the D gene is possibly TRBD1 (6 bases). The CDR3 consists of 15 residues. The ends were cut back, 5 bases at V and 4 bases at J, with 17 bases in the middle. Germline V gene lookup returns CDR1 SGHTA and CDR2 FQGTGA. The DNA for the CDR3 is TGTGCCAGCAGCGTCCAGGGGTCCTCAATCACTGAAGCTTTCTTT. It is translated as CASSVQGSSITEAFF.

The chain carries TRBV5-1 and TRBJ2-7; tentatively, D is TRBD1 (6 bases). CDR3 length: 15 residues. V was clipped by 0 bases and J by 1 base, with 11 bases between them. Germline CDR1 reads SGHRS; CDR2 reads YFSETQ. CDR3 nucleotide sequence: TGCGCCAGCAGCTTGGTACGTCAGGGGTCCTACGAGCAGTACTTC. Residues: CASSLVRQGSYEQYF.

This chain uses TRBV5-6 with TRBJ1-6; the D gene is possibly TRBD1 (6 bases). Between the trimmed V and J ends, which lost 3 bases and 3 bases, there was a span of 13 bases. The germline V gene has CDR1 SGHDT and CDR2 YYEEEE. This CDR3 contains 16 residues. The CDR3 protein is CASSSGGPLYNSPLHF. CDR3 in DNA: TGTGCCAGCAGCTCCGGGGGGCCACTCTATAATTCACCCCTCCACTTT.

The chain has TRBV19 and TRBJ2-3; a weak D match, TRBD1 (6 bases). CDR3 size: 18 residues. Trimming took 3 bases from V and 1 from J, leaving 20 bases between them. In germline, CDR1 is LNHDA, CDR2 SQIVND (reference sequence). CDR3 bases: TGTGCCAGTAGTATTCGAGGGACAACCGTGTGGGGCACAGATACGCAGTATTTT. Its protein is CASSIRGTTVWGTDTQYF.

The chain carries TRBV27 and TRBJ1-6, with TRBD1 matching over 8 bases. This CDR3 is 16 amino acids long. V shed 6 bases and J 3 bases; nucleotides not matched to a gene: 7. Germline loops: CDR1 MNHEY, CDR2 SMNVEV (reference sequence). The CDR3 here is CASSLGQVGYNSPLHF. The CDR3 bases are TGTGCCAGCAGCCTGGGACAGGTGGGCTATAATTCACCCCTCCACTTT.

V gene TRBV10-3 combines with J gene TRBJ1-5; no clear D gene. The V gene's germline CDR1 is ENHRY and CDR2 SYGVKD. The CDR3 is made up of 13 amino acids. The V end was cut by 3 bases, the J end by 6 bases, with 9 bases between. Written as DNA, the CDR3 is TGTGCCATCAGTGACCCCGGGAGTCAGCCCCAGCATTTT. Amino acid sequence: CAISDPGSQPQHF.

The chain is built from TRBV4-2 and TRBJ2-1, with unresolved D. The germline V and J ends were trimmed by 5 bases and 9 bases, with 11 bases remaining between them. Germline CDR1 is LGHNA and CDR2 is YNFKEQ. This CDR3 has 12 amino acids. The CDR3 protein is CASSLATVEQFF. For the CDR3, the DNA is TGTGCCAGCAGCTTGGCTACGGTTGAGCAGTTCTTC.

The CDR3 DNA sequence: TGTGCCAGCAGCCCGGACAGGGGGAAAAGTGGCTACACCTTC. Translating gives CASSPDRGKSGYTF. The chain links TRBV2 to TRBJ1-2; TRBD1 aligns across 10 bases. This CDR3 is 14 amino acids long. Germline-derived CDR1 and CDR2 are SNHLY and FYNNEI. Unmatched junction bases numbered 8, after V lost 6 bases and J lost 7 bases.

V and J are TRBV27 and TRBJ2-1, with 8 bases matching TRBD2. CDR3 size: 16 residues. Germline-derived CDR1 and CDR2 are MNHEY and SMNVEV (reference sequence). V was pared by 4 bases and J by 8 bases, with 13 bases of the junction left unmatched. The CDR3 loop is CASSSDGGAGFYEQFF. CDR3 nucleotide sequence: TGTGCCAGCAGTTCGGACGGGGGGGCCGGATTTTATGAGCAGTTCTTC.

This chain connects TRBV18 to TRBJ2-7, with D maybe TRBD1 (5 bases). The length of the CDR3 is 14 residues. Germline-derived CDR1 and CDR2 are KGHSH and LQKENI. V dropped 3 bases and J dropped 3 bases, with 12 bases sitting between them. CDR3 residues: CASSPADTGYEQYF. The CDR3 DNA follows: TGTGCCAGCTCACCCGCGGACACGGGCTACGAGCAGTACTTC.

This clone was counted only a few times. The V and J genes are TRBV29-1 and TRBJ1-1; D perhaps matches TRBD1 (6 bases). This CDR3 contains 13 residues. Trimming removed 5 bases at V and 1 base at J, with 11 bases between. The germline V gene has CDR1 SQVTM and CDR2 ANQGSEA. In DNA form, the CDR3 reads TGCAGCGTTAACAGGGTTGCGAACACTGAAGCTTTCTTT. Residues: CSVNRVANTEAFF.

This clone appeared a single time. The chain has TRBV6-1 and TRBJ2-5; unclear D gene. Germline V lookup: CDR1 MNHNS, CDR2 SASEGT. This CDR3 is 15 amino acids long. Between the trimmed V and J ends, which lost 2 bases and 2 bases, there was a span of 12 bases. The CDR3 coding sequence is TGTGCCAGCAGTGAAATTACCAACACTCAAGAGACCCAGTACTTC. Translation gives CASSEITNTQETQYF.

This clone appeared a single time. The chain's CDR3 is CASSPYNGATNEKLFF. The DNA for the CDR3 is TGTGCCAGCAGCCCTTATAACGGGGCAACTAATGAAAAACTGTTTTTT. The chain recombines TRBV7-6 with TRBJ1-4; D remains unclear. Looked up from germline, CDR1 is SGHVS and CDR2 is FNYEAQ. CDR3 length: 16 amino acids. The V end lost 5 bases, the J end lost 0 bases, and 13 bases lay between the germline ends.